This T cell receptor (beta chain) was profiled in a study of T cell responses to AZD1222 COVID-19 vaccine (dated by TCRdb to 2020 to 2022). Concerning the study at large: Because spike-specific TCR depth and breadth did not differ between the two schedules, AZD1222 recipients who got a second dose at roughly 4 weeks were pooled with those who got a second dose at roughly 12 weeks. TCR sequencing was performed for about 250 trial participants, of whom around 200 were given two doses of AZD1222 and approximately 26 were given two doses of MenACWY control vaccine. Trial participants were enrolled into age subgroups of 18-55, 56-69 and 70-plus years, which contained about 150, 28 and 57 TCR-sequenced participants, respectively. What the authors observed across the whole study: Because no samples from the day 14 peak response were available, repertoires could be characterized only after the peak T cell response. The whole spike protein was spanned by vaccine-associated CD4 TCRs, and dominant responses were seen in regions 160-218 and 743-854. Reportedly, close to half of the unique spike-specific TCRs recognized epitopes lying outside the regions that are mutated in the B.1.351 and B.1.1.7 variants. After two AZD1222 doses, spike-specific TCR breadth and depth were significantly higher than at day 0 and than in MenACWY recipients. The 56-69-year group was small, and its depth increase did not reach significance, likely because of low power. Conclusions about previously exposed vaccinees are limited because only five or six AZD1222 recipients were SARS-CoV-2 seropositive at baseline. Participants were mostly white British and included more females than males, and it was suggested by the authors that clonal diversity may have been underestimated.

The CDR3 regions of human TCRbeta chains were subjected to immunosequencing. The source study handled its data this way. TCRs in the repertoires were compared against a reference library of SARS-CoV-2-specific TCRs that had been generated with the MIRA antigen-specificity platform. Breadth was defined as the fraction of unique TCRs that were SARS-CoV-2-associated, and depth was defined as the fraction of total T cells that were SARS-CoV-2-associated. Using the MIRA data, every spike-specific TCR was mapped to the spike region that the TCR reacted to and assigned to either a CD4 or a CD8 class. Log10-transformed breadth and depth values were compared by one-way ANOVA with Sidak's multiple comparisons tests. Sourced from immuneACCESS, this table was stored by TCRdb with only in-frame sequences that have V and J called. A share of the clones is absent; for the studies checked, an unresolved V gene accounts for under half, and the remainder has no known explanation. The DNA gave D and trimming, while V, J and clone size come from that table. This sample comprises more than 100,000 clones, 85% to 90% of them detected only once. Less than 4.5% of the sample is in the top ten clones.

The CDR3 runs 12 residues from the cysteine to the phenylalanine. Only the CDR3 part of the read is kept: 36 bases, read in frame from the first base. V gives up 3 bases and J gives up 13 bases, and the segment between their germline ends measures 13 bases. For CDR1 and CDR2, the germline V gene (reference sequence) lists SGHNT and YYREEE. The sample's time point label is to be understood as: baseline before first vaccination. Vaccinee samples were obtained from the UK trials COV001 and COV002, which included a single-blind randomized controlled phase 2/3 trial of AZD1222 (ChAdOx1 nCoV-19) in healthy adults. Trial participant PBMC samples were collected at day 0 and day 28 after the second dose for TCRbeta chain sequencing. About this clone itself: The antigen it binds to is not known. Base qualities are not recorded, but no much larger clone differs from it by a single base.

The chain joins TRBV5-4 to TRBJ1-4, with TRBD1 tentatively as D gene (5 bases match). The sequencing used peripheral blood, collected on day 0 of AZD1222 vaccination. The sequence was obtained from an adult in good health. The nucleotide sequence reads TGTGCCAGCAGCTGGGGGGATGCGGGACTGTTTTTT. Translated, this gives CASSWGDAGLFF.